The TCR beta chain under discussion was sequenced for a study of cytomegalovirus exposure and HLA in healthy donors. Donors sampled were nominally healthy, though unrecorded immune exposures were likely. Germline CDR1 is SGHVS and CDR2 is FNYEAQ. The CDR3 runs to 17 residues. The study's findings and limits: Trimming of TCR beta V- and J-genes showed a link, identified in a later analysis, to a missense DCLRE1C variant.

About this clone: Its cognate antigen is unknown.

PCR was performed using 60 Vbeta and 13 Jbeta primers. Profiled with immunoSEQ multiplex PCR; TCRdb holds only in-frame clones, not every one. The sample holds about 130,000 clones; about three quarters are singletons and the top ten take around 4%. The sequenced material came from PBMCs. The chain has TRBV7-6 and TRBJ2-5, with D possibly matching TRBD1 (5 bases). The J call is uncertain, as TRBJ2-7 better fits the DNA end. The source is a man under 40 in good health and CMV-seronegative. The CDR3, as DNA: TGTGCCAGCAGCTTAGGAGTGGGGCGGACAAAAGGGTACGAGCAGTACTTC. This sequence encodes CASSLGVGRTKGYEQYF.